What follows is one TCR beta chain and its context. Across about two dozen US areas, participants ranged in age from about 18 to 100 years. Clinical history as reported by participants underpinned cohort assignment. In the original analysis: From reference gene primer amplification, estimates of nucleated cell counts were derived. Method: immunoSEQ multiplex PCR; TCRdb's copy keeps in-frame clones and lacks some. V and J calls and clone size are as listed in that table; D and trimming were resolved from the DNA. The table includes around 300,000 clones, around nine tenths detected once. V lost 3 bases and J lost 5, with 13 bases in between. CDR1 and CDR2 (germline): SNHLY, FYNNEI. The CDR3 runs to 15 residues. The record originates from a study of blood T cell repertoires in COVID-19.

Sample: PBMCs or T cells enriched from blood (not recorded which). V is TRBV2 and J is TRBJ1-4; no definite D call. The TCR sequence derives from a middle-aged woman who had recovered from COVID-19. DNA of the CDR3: TGTGCCAGCAGTGATGGGCCAGGAGGGAATGAAAAACTGTTTTTT. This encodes CASSDGPGGNEKLFF.